This TCR beta chain was identified during a study of CD4 T cell repertoires in COVID-19. Study information: Relabeled CFSE-low cells, IL-2-expanded for approximately 9 days, met spikes from other coronaviruses.

Study results and caveats: Some SARS-CoV-2 clonotypes, between about 6.5 and 25%, recurred in SARS-CoV and/or HKU1 cultures. Two or all three memory subsets shared several highly expanded SARS-CoV-2-reactive clonotypes.

These memory T cells were uncultured and sequenced directly after ex vivo isolation. The CDR3 loop spans 16 amino acids. The data were produced by immunoSEQ multiplex PCR, yet TCRdb's version contains in-frame clones alone and is incomplete. The table lists fewer than 25,000 clones, around nine tenths of them singletons. Turning to this clone: Its antigen is unknown.

This receptor was obtained from a human donor who had COVID-19. Source: central memory CD4+ T cells from blood, taken before the COVID-19 pandemic. This chain links TRBV12-2 with TRBJ2-7; TRBD1 is taken as the D call from the table, unchecked against the DNA. TRBV12-2 counts as a pseudogene. The CDR3 reads CASRLAGHLSSYEQYF. The CDR3 DNA reads TGTGCAAGTCGCTTAGCGGGACACCTGAGCTCCTACGAGCAGTACTTC.